This T cell receptor beta chain was sequenced during a study of blood T cell repertoires in COVID-19. Study in general: Samples representing acute and convalescent COVID-19 were sourced from the United States, Italy and Spain. PBMCs, B-cell-depleted T cells, or T cells provided the cDNA or gDNA that made up the material.

Unmatched junction bases numbered 9, after V lost 4 bases and J lost 7 bases. Germline V CDR1 and CDR2: SGHRS, YFSETQ. The CDR3 consists of 17 residues. Clones were read by immunoSEQ multiplex PCR, and TCRdb kept only the in-frame ones, dropping some. The sample lists 250,000 to 300,000 clones, 85% to 90% seen once, with about 5% in the top ten. The genes are TRBV5-1 and TRBJ2-1; 15 positions match TRBD2. The clonotype comes from an older woman with COVID-19, enrolled during active disease. The sequenced sample was peripheral blood. CDR3 residues: CASSPSSGLAGGNEQFF. The CDR3 nucleotides read TGCGCCAGCAGCCCCAGTAGTGGACTAGCGGGAGGGAATGAGCAGTTCTTC.